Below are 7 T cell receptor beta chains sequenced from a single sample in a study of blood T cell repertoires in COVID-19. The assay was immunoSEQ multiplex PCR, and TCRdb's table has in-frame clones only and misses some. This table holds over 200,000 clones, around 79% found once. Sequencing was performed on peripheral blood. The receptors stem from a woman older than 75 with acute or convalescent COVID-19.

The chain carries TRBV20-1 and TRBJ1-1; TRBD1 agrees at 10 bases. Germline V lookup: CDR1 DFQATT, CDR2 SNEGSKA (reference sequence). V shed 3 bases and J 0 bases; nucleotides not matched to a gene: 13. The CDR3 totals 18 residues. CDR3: CSASASPGTGVLNTEAFF. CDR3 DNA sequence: TGCAGTGCTAGTGCCTCACCCGGGACAGGGGTATTGAACACTGAAGCTTTCTTT.

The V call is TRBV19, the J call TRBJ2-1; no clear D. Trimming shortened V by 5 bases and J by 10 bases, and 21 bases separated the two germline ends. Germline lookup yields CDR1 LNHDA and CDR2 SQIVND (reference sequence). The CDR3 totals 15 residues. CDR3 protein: CASSYSLNLITEQFF. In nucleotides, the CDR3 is TGTGCCAGTAGTTATAGTCTGAACTTGATAACGGAGCAGTTCTTC.

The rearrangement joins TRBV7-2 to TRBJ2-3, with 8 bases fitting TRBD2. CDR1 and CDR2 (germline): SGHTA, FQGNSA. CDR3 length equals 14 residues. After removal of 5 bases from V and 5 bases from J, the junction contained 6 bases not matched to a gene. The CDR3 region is CASSPGLARDTQYF. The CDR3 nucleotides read TGTGCCAGCAGCCCAGGACTAGCTAGAGATACGCAGTATTTT.

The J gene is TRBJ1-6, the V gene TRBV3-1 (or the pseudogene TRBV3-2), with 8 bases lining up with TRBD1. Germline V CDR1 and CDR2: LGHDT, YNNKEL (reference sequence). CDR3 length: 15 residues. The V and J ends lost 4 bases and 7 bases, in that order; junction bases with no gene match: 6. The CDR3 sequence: CASSLQGARNSPLHF. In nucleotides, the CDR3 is TGTGCCAGCAGCCTTCAGGGGGCGCGGAATTCACCCCTCCACTTT.

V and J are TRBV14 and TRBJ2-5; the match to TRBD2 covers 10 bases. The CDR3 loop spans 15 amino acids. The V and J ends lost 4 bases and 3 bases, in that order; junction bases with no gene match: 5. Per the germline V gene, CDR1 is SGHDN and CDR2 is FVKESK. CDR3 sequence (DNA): TGTGCCAGCAGCCCAGGACTAGCGGACGAAGAGACCCAGTACTTC. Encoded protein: CASSPGLADEETQYF.

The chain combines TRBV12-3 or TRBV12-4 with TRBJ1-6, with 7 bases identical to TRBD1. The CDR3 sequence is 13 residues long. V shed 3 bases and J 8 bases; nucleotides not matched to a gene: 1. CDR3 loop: CASSFDRDSPLHF. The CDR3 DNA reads TGTGCCAGCAGTTTTGACAGGGATTCACCCCTCCACTTT.

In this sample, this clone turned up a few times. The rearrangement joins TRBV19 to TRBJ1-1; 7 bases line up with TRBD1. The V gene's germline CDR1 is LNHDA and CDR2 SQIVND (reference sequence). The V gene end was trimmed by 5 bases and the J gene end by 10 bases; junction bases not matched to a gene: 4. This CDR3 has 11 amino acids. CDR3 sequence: CASSGTASAFF. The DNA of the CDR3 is TGTGCCAGTAGTGGGACAGCCTCAGCTTTCTTT.